This is a list of T cell receptor beta chains from one sample in a study of blood T cells in healthy people across ages. TCRdb passed the 5' RACE reads through MiXCR, listing each CDR3 protein once. Found here are around 900,000 distinct CDR3 sequences, about 28% of them singletons; the top ten hold 17%. The sequenced sample was blood. These receptor sequences come from an elderly woman in good health. The CDR3 runs from the conserved cysteine through the conserved F or W. D genes are given only for firm matches. Clone size appears in some rows only: once, few, many, or a class for an expanded clone.

j_call: TRBJ2-5; d_call: TRBD2; clone_size: many; cdr3_length: 14; v_call: TRBV12-3/TRBV12-4; cdr3_nt: TGTGCCAGCAGACAAACTAGCGGGGGAGAGACCCAGTACTTC; cdr3_aa: CASRQTSGGETQYF
j_call: TRBJ2-1; d_call: TRBD1; clone_size: few; cdr3_length: 16; v_call: TRBV10-3; cdr3_nt: TGTGCCATCAGTGAGTCGTACAGGGGGGCCTACAATGAGCAGTTCTTC; cdr3_aa: CAISESYRGAYNEQFF
j_call: TRBJ2-6; d_call: NA; clone_size: few; cdr3_length: 17; v_call: TRBV5-1; cdr3_nt: TGCGCCAGCAGCTTGTCAGTTGGGCCTTCTGGGGCCAACGTCCTGACTTTC; cdr3_aa: CASSLSVGPSGANVLTF
j_call: TRBJ1-1; d_call: NA; clone_size: NA; cdr3_length: 14; v_call: TRBV2; cdr3_nt: TGTGCCAGCATGATAAATACTCAGAACACTGAAGCTTTCTTT; cdr3_aa: CASMINTQNTEAFF
j_call: TRBJ2-1; d_call: NA; clone_size: NA; cdr3_length: 15; v_call: TRBV5-1; cdr3_nt: TGCGCCAGCAGCTTCATGTATCCGGGGGCCCACGAGCAGTTCTTC; cdr3_aa: CASSFMYPGAHEQFF
j_call: TRBJ1-2; d_call: NA; clone_size: many; cdr3_length: 14; v_call: TRBV4-3; cdr3_nt: TGCGCCAGCAGCCAAGATTGGGAACTATCTGGCTACACCTTC; cdr3_aa: CASSQDWELSGYTF
j_call: TRBJ2-2; d_call: NA; clone_size: NA; cdr3_length: 14; v_call: TRBV5-1; cdr3_nt: TGCGCCAGCAGCCAACAAGCGAACACCGGGGAGCTGTTTTTT; cdr3_aa: CASSQQANTGELFF
j_call: TRBJ1-1; d_call: NA; clone_size: NA; cdr3_length: 13; v_call: TRBV7-9; cdr3_nt: TGTGCCAGCAGCTTAGATATGCGGGTTGAAGCTTTCTTT; cdr3_aa: CASSLDMRVEAFF
j_call: TRBJ2-1; d_call: NA; clone_size: few; cdr3_length: 15; v_call: TRBV6-6; cdr3_nt: TGTGCCAGCAGTTACGCTGAGATCGCTCAGGGTGAGCAGTTCTTC; cdr3_aa: CASSYAEIAQGEQFF
j_call: TRBJ2-3; d_call: NA; clone_size: many; cdr3_length: 15; v_call: TRBV7-8; cdr3_nt: TGTGCCAGCAGCTTAGCGAGCGGAGATCCAGATACGCAGTATTTT; cdr3_aa: CASSLASGDPDTQYF
j_call: TRBJ2-1; d_call: TRBD2; clone_size: many; cdr3_length: 17; v_call: TRBV4-2; cdr3_nt: TGTGCCAGCAGCCAAGATTATAGCGGGGGCGGGGGATTAGGGCAGTTCTTC; cdr3_aa: CASSQDYSGGGGLGQFF
j_call: TRBJ2-5; d_call: NA; clone_size: NA; cdr3_length: 16; v_call: TRBV7-7; cdr3_nt: TGTGCTAGCAGCTTAGAATGGCAGGGCTTCCAAGAGACCCAGTACTTC; cdr3_aa: CASSLEWQGFQETQYF
j_call: TRBJ2-1; d_call: TRBD2; clone_size: once; cdr3_length: 14; v_call: TRBV11-1; cdr3_nt: TGTGCCAGCAGCTTCCTGGGACTACCGAATGAGCAGTTCTTC; cdr3_aa: CASSFLGLPNEQFF
j_call: TRBJ1-5; d_call: TRBD1; clone_size: NA; cdr3_length: 15; v_call: TRBV5-1; cdr3_nt: TGCGCCAGCAGCTCGGACAGGTATAGCAATCAGCCCCAGCATTTT; cdr3_aa: CASSSDRYSNQPQHF
j_call: TRBJ1-1; d_call: NA; clone_size: few; cdr3_length: 17; v_call: TRBV6-5; cdr3_nt: TGTGCCAGCAGTTACTCGGGGACACATTCCATACGGGCTGAAGCTTTCTTT; cdr3_aa: CASSYSGTHSIRAEAFF
j_call: TRBJ1-4; d_call: NA; clone_size: NA; cdr3_length: 16; v_call: TRBV7-6; cdr3_nt: TGTGCCAGCAGCTTAGGGCAGGGGCACTCGGGCGAAAAACTGTTTTTT; cdr3_aa: CASSLGQGHSGEKLFF
j_call: TRBJ1-2; d_call: NA; clone_size: many; cdr3_length: 14; v_call: TRBV20-1; cdr3_nt: TGCAGTGCTAGGAAGGGGAGGGATACTTATGGCTACACCTTC; cdr3_aa: CSARKGRDTYGYTF
j_call: TRBJ2-1; d_call: TRBD2; clone_size: many; cdr3_length: 15; v_call: TRBV7-2; cdr3_nt: TGTGCCAGCAGCCCGCCGGGAGGGAATAGGAATGAGCAGTTCTTC; cdr3_aa: CASSPPGGNRNEQFF
j_call: TRBJ2-5; d_call: TRBD1; clone_size: many; cdr3_length: 13; v_call: TRBV12-3/TRBV12-4; cdr3_nt: TGTGCCAGCAGGTCGGGACAGCAAGAGACCCAGTACTTC; cdr3_aa: CASRSGQQETQYF
j_call: TRBJ2-5; d_call: NA; clone_size: many; cdr3_length: 14; v_call: TRBV7-2; cdr3_nt: TGTGCCAGCAGCTTAGTGGCTAGCTTTGAGACCCAGTACTTC; cdr3_aa: CASSLVASFETQYF
j_call: TRBJ1-6; d_call: NA; clone_size: few; cdr3_length: 12; v_call: TRBV20-1; cdr3_nt: TGCAGTGCCCACCCGGGAGGATCACCCCTCCACTTT; cdr3_aa: CSAHPGGSPLHF
j_call: TRBJ2-4; d_call: TRBD1; clone_size: many; cdr3_length: 19; v_call: TRBV6-2/TRBV6-3; cdr3_nt: TGTGCCAGCAGTTACTCGAACAGGGGGAATTTTTTAGCCAAAAACATTCAGTACTTC; cdr3_aa: CASSYSNRGNFLAKNIQYF
j_call: TRBJ2-4; d_call: NA; clone_size: NA; cdr3_length: 16; v_call: TRBV7-9; cdr3_nt: TGTGCCAGCAGCACAGGGACAACTCTAGCCAAAAACATTCAGTACTTC; cdr3_aa: CASSTGTTLAKNIQYF
j_call: TRBJ2-2; d_call: TRBD1; clone_size: NA; cdr3_length: 13; v_call: TRBV7-9; cdr3_nt: TGTGCCAGCAGCTCCGGGACAGCCGGGGAGCTGTTTTTT; cdr3_aa: CASSSGTAGELFF
j_call: TRBJ2-1; d_call: TRBD2; clone_size: many; cdr3_length: 15; v_call: TRBV12-3/TRBV12-4; cdr3_nt: TGTGCCAGCAGCCGGGGGGGGACCTCCTACAATGAGCAGTTCTTC; cdr3_aa: CASSRGGTSYNEQFF
j_call: TRBJ2-7; d_call: TRBD1; clone_size: NA; cdr3_length: 14; v_call: TRBV7-8; cdr3_nt: TGTGCCAGCAGCCCGACAGGGTTACGCTACGAGCAGTACTTC; cdr3_aa: CASSPTGLRYEQYF
j_call: TRBJ2-5; d_call: TRBD1; clone_size: NA; cdr3_length: 15; v_call: TRBV4-2; cdr3_nt: TGTGCCAGCAGCCCGACGGCGGACAGGCAAGAGACCCAGTACTTC; cdr3_aa: CASSPTADRQETQYF
j_call: TRBJ2-2; d_call: TRBD1; clone_size: NA; cdr3_length: 13; v_call: TRBV6-2/TRBV6-3; cdr3_nt: TGTGCCAGCAGAACACAGGGGGCCGGGGAGCTGTTTTTT; cdr3_aa: CASRTQGAGELFF
j_call: TRBJ1-2; d_call: NA; clone_size: many; cdr3_length: 14; v_call: TRBV7-2; cdr3_nt: TGTGCCAGCAGCTCTGGGCCGCGGAACTATGGCTACACCTTC; cdr3_aa: CASSSGPRNYGYTF
j_call: TRBJ1-5; d_call: NA; clone_size: NA; cdr3_length: 15; v_call: TRBV7-2; cdr3_nt: TGTGCCAGCAGCTTAAGGTCGGGGGCCAGGCAGCCCCAGCATTTT; cdr3_aa: CASSLRSGARQPQHF